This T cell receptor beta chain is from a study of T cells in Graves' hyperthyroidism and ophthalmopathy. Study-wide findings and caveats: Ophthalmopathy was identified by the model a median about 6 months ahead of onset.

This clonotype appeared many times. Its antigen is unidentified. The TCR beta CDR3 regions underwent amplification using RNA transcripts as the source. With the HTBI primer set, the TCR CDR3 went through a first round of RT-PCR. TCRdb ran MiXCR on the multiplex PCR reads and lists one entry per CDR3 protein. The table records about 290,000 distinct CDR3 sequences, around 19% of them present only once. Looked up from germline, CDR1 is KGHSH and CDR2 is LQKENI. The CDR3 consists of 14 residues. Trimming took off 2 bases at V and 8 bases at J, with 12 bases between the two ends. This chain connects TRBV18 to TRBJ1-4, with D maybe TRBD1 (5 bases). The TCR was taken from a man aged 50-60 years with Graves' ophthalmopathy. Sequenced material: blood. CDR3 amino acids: CASSPNSGPEKLFF. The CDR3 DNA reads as TGTGCCAGCTCACCAAATTCGGGGCCGGAAAAACTGTTTTTT.